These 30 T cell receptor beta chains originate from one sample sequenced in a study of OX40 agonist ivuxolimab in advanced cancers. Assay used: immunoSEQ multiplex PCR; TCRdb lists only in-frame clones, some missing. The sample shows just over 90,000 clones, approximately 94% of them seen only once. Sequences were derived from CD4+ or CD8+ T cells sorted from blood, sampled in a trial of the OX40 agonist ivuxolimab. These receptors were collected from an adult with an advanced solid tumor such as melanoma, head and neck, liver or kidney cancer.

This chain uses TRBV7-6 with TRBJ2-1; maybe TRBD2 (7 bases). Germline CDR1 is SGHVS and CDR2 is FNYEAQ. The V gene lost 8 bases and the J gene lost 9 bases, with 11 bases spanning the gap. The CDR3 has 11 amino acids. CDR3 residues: CASGGGGEQFF. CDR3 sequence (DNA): TGTGCCAGCGGGGGGGGCGGTGAGCAGTTCTTC.

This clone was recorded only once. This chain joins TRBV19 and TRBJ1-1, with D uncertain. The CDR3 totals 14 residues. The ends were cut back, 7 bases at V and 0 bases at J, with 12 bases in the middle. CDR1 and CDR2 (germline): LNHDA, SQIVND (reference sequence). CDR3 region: CASKEGAMNTEAFF. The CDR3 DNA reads TGTGCCAGTAAGGAGGGTGCAATGAACACTGAAGCTTTCTTT.

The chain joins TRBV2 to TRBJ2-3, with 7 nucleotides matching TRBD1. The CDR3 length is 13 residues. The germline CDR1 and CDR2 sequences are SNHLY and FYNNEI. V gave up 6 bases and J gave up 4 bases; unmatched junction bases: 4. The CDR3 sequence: CASREQGADTQYF. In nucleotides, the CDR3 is TGTGCCAGCAGGGAGCAGGGGGCAGATACGCAGTATTTT.

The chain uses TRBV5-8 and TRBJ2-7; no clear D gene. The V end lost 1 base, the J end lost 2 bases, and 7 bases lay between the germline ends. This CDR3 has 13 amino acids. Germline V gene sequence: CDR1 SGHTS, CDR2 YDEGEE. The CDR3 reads CASSLRETYEQYF. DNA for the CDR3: TGTGCCAGCAGCTTGAGGGAAACCTACGAGCAGTACTTC.

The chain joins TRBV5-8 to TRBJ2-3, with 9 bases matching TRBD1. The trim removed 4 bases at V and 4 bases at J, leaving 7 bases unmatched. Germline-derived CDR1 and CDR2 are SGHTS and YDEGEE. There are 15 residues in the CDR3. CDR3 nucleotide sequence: TGTGCCAGCAGCCCCGGGACAGGGTTCGCAGATACGCAGTATTTT. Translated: CASSPGTGFADTQYF.

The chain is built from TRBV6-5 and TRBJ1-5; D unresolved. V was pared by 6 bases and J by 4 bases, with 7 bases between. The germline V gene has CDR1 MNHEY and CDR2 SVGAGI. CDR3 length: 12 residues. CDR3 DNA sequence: TGTGCCAGCAGGTTGGGGAATCAGCCCCAGCATTTT. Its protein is CASRLGNQPQHF.

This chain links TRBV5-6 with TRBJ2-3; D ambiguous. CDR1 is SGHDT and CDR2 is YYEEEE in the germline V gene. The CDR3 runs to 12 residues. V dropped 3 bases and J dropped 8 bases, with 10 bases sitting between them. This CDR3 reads CASSSAPSTQYF. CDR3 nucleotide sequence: TGTGCCAGCAGCTCTGCCCCCAGTACGCAGTATTTT. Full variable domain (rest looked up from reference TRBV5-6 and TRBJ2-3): DAGVTQSPTHLIKTRGQQVTLRCSPKSGHDTVSWYQQALGQGPQFIFQYYEEEERQRGNFPDRFSGHQFPNYSSELNVNALLLGDSALYLCASSSAPSTQYFGPGTRLTVL.

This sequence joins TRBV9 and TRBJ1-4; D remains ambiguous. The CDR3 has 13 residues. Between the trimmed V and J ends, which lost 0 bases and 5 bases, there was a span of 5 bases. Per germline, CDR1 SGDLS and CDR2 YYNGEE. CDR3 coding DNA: TGTGCCAGCAGCGTAGACGGGAATGAAAAACTGTTTTTT. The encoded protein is CASSVDGNEKLFF.

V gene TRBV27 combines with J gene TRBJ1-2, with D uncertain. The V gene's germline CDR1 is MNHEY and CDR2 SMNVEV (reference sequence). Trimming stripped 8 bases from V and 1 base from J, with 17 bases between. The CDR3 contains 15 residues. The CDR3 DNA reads TGTGCCAGCCTCCCCTCCGGGTCTTTTAACTATGGCTACACCTTC. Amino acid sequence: CASLPSGSFNYGYTF.

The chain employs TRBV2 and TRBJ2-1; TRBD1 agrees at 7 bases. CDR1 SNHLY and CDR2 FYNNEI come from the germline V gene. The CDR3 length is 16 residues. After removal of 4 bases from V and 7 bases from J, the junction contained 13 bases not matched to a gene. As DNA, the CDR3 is TGTGCCAGCAGTGCGGTGGATAGGCACAGGGGAAATGAGCAGTTCTTC. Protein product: CASSAVDRHRGNEQFF.

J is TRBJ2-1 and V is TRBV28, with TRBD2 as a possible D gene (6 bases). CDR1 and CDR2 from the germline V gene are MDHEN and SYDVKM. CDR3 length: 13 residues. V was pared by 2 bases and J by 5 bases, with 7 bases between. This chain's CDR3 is CASSLTGDNEQFF. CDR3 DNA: TGTGCCAGCAGTTTAACGGGGGACAATGAGCAGTTCTTC.

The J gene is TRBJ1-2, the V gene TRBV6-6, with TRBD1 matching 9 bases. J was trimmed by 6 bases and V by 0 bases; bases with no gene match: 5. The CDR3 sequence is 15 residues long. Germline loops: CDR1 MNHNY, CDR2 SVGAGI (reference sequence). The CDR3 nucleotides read TGTGCCAGCAGTTACTCCAGGACAGGGGCGGATGGCTACACCTTC. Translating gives CASSYSRTGADGYTF.

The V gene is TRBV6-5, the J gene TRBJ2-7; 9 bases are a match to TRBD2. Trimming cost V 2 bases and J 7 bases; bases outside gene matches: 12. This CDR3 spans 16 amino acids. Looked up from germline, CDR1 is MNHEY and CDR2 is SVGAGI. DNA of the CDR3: TGTGCCAGCAGTTACCGACGCGGGAGGGCCTTCGGGGAGCAGTACTTC. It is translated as CASSYRRGRAFGEQYF.

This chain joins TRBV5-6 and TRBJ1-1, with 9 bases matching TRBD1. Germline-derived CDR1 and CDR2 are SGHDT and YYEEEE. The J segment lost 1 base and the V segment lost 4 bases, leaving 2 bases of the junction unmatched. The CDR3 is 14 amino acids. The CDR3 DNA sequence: TGTGCCAGCAGCCGGGACAGGGCGAACACTGAAGCTTTCTTT. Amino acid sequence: CASSRDRANTEAFF.

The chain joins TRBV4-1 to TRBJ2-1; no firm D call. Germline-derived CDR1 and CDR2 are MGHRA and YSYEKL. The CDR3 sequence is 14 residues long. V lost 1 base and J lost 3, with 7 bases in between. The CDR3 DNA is TGCGCCAGCAGCCAAGTTACTTACTACAATGAGCAGTTCTTC. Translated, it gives CASSQVTYYNEQFF.

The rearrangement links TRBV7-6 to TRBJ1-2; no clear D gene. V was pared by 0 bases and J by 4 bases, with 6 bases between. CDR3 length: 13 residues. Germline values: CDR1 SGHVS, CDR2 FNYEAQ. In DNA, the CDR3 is TGTGCCAGCAGCTTAGCTTTAGGCTATGGCTACACCTTC. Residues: CASSLALGYGYTF.

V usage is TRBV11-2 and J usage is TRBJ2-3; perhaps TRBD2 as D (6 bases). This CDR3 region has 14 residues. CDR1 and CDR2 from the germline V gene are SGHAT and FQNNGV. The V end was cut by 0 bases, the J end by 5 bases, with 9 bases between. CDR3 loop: CASSLDGAGDTQYF. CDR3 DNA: TGTGCCAGCAGCTTAGACGGAGCGGGAGATACGCAGTATTTT. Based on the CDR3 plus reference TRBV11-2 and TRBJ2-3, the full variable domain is EAGVAQSPRYKIIEKRQSVAFWCNPISGHATLYWYQQILGQGPKLLIQFQNNGVVDDSQLPKDRFSAERLKGVDSTLKIQPAKLEDSAVYLCASSLDGAGDTQYFGPGTRLTVL.

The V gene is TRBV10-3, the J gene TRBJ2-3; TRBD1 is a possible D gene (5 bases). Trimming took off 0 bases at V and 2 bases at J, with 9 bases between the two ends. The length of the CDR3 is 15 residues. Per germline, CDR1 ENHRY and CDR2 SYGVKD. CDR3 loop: CAISESGRHTDTQYF. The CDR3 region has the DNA TGTGCCATCAGTGAGTCGGGGCGTCACACAGATACGCAGTATTTT.

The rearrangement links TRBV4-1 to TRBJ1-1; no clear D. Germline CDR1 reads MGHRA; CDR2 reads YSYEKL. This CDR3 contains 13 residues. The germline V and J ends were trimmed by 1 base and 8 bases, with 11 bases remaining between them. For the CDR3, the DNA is TGCGCCAGCAGCCAAGTTGAGGGATACGAAGCTTTCTTT. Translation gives CASSQVEGYEAFF.

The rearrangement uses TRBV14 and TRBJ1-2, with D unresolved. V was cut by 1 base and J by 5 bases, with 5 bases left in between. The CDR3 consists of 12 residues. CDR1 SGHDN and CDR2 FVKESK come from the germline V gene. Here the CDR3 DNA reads TGTGCCAGCAGCCAAGGGGGTTATGGCTACACCTTC. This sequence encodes CASSQGGYGYTF.

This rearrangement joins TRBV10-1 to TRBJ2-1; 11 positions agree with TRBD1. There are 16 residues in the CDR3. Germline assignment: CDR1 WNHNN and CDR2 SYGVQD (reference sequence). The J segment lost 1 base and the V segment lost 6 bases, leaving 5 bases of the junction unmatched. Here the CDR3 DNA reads TGCGCCAGCAGCATCGGGACAGGGGGTTCCTACAATGAGCAGTTCTTC. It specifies CASSIGTGGSYNEQFF.

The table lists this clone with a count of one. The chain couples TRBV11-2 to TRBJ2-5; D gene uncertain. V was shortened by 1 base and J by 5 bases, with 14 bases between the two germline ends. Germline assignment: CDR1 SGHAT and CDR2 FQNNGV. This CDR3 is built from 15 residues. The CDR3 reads CASSLGAGIGETQYF. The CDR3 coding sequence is TGTGCCAGCAGCTTAGGCGCAGGAATCGGGGAGACCCAGTACTTC.

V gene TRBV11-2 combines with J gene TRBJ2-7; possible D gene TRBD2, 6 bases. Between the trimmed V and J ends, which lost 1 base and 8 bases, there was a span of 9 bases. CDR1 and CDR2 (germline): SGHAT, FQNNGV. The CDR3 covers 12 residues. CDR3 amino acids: CASSLVGTQQYF. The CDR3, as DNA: TGTGCCAGCAGCTTAGTCGGGACTCAGCAGTACTTC.

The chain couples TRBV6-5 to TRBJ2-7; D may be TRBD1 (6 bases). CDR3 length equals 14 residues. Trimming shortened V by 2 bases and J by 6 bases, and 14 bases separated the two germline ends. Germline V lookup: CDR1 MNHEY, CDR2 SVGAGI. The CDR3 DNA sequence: TGTGCCAGCAGTTACGGGCAGGGGCCCAGCGAGCAGTACTTC. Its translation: CASSYGQGPSEQYF.

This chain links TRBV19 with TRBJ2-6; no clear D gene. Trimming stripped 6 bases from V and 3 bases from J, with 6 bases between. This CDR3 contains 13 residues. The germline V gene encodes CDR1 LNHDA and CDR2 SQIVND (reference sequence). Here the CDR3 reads CASSPNGANVLTF. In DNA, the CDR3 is TGTGCCAGTAGCCCTAATGGGGCCAACGTCCTGACTTTC.

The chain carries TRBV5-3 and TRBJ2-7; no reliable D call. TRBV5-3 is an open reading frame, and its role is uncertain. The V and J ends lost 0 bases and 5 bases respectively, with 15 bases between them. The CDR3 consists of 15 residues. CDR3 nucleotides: TGTGCCAGAAGCTTGGGGGTACTAATTGACAACGAGCAGTACTTC. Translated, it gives CARSLGVLIDNEQYF.

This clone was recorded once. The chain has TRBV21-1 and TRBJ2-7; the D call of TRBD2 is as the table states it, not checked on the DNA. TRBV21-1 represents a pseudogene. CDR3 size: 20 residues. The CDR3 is CASSKSPGLAGGLSSYEQYF. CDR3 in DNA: TGTGCCAGCAGCAAAAGTCCGGGACTAGCGGGGGGTCTGAGCTCCTACGAGCAGTACTTC.

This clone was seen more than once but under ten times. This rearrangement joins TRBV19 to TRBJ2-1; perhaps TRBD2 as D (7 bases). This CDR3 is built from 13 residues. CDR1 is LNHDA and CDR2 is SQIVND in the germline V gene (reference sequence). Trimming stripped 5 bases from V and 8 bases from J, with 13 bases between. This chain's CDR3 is CASSPKGGDEQFF. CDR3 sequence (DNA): TGTGCCAGTAGTCCCAAAGGGGGGGATGAGCAGTTCTTC.

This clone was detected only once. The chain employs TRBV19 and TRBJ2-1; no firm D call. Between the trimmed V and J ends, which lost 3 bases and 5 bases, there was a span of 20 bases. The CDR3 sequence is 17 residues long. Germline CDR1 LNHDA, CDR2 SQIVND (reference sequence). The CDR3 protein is CASSILLSPTPNNEQFF. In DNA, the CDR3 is TGTGCCAGTAGTATCCTTCTGAGCCCCACCCCCAACAATGAGCAGTTCTTC.

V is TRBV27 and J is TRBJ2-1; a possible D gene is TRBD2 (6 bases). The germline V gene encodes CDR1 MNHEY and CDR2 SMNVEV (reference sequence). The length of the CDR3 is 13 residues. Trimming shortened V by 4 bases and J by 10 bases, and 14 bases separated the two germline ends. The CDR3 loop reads CASSSGGPGEQFF. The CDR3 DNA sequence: TGTGCCAGCAGTTCCGGAGGGCCAGGGGAGCAGTTCTTC.